The T cell receptor beta chain described here comes from a study of CD8 T cells in ankylosing spondylitis. Study findings and constraints: Roughly eight highly homologous variants made up a TCR beta motif that seemed to typify ankylosing spondylitis blood. Disease-associated clones were reportedly significantly overrepresented in matched ankylosing spondylitis synovial fluid. Disease-linked clones were found to be CD8+ and relatively rare in peripheral blood. In reactive arthritis synovial fluid and blood, some motif variants had been reported before.

This clonotype was counted between two and nine times. What it binds is unknown. TCRdb passed the 5' RACE reads through MiXCR, listing each CDR3 protein once. The table records about 180,000 distinct CDR3 sequences, 9.8% of them present only once. This sequence was found in a female donor with ankylosing spondylitis or in good health (not recorded which). Sequenced material: blood, either unsorted or a sorted T cell fraction (not recorded which).

The CDR3 is CASSLGSGYTF. As DNA, the CDR3 is TGTGCCAGCAGCCTCGGATCCGGCTACACCTTC. The rearrangement joins TRBV7-2 to TRBJ1-2, with D unclear. CDR1 is SGHTA, CDR2 FQGNSA, per germline. The CDR3 extends over 11 amino acids. V was shortened by 5 bases and J by 8 bases, with 9 bases between the two germline ends.